These T cell receptor beta chains were read from a single sample in a study of T cells in localized non-small cell lung cancer. The data were produced by immunoSEQ multiplex PCR, yet TCRdb's version contains in-frame clones alone and is incomplete. This sample has 55,000 to 65,000 clones; 70% to 90% occur once, and the top ten carry less than 25%. Source: peripheral blood, taken before any cancer treatment. The origin of the receptors is a man between 40 and 70 years old with stage I squamous cell lung carcinoma. CDR3s include the opening cysteine and the closing phenylalanine or tryptophan. D genes are given only for firm matches. Size values are once, few and many counts, or a class for expanded clones, and some rows have none.

NA	TRBV6-6	once	TRBJ1-6	CASSYSVASPLHF	TGTGCCAGCAGTTACTCAGTAGCCTCACCCCTCCACTTT
NA	TRBV18	NA	TRBJ2-5	CASSRQGSQETQYF	TGTGCCAGCTCACGGCAGGGAAGCCAAGAGACCCAGTACTTC
TRBD2	TRBV25-1	NA	TRBJ2-1	CASKGLAGGPHNEQFF	TGTGCCAGCAAGGGACTAGCGGGAGGGCCACACAATGAGCAGTTCTTC
NA	TRBV27	NA	TRBJ2-1	CASTSQDSSYNEQFF	TGTGCCAGCACCTCACAGGATTCCTCCTACAATGAGCAGTTCTTC
NA	TRBV5-4	NA	TRBJ2-3	CASSLDRVNTDTQYF	TGTGCCAGCAGCTTGGACAGGGTAAACACAGATACGCAGTATTTT
NA	TRBV9	NA	TRBJ2-2	CASSVESQGAGELFF	TGTGCCAGCAGCGTAGAATCACAGGGCGCCGGGGAGCTGTTTTTT
NA	TRBV9	NA	TRBJ2-1	CASSVAERGSEQFF	TGTGCCAGCAGCGTAGCTGAAAGAGGAAGTGAGCAGTTCTTC
NA	TRBV2	NA	TRBJ1-1	CASRNRTGRRRTEAFF	TGTGCCAGCAGGAACAGGACGGGGAGGAGGAGGACTGAAGCTTTCTTT
NA	TRBV4-2	few	TRBJ1-5	CASSQDREVPQHF	TGTGCCAGCAGCCAAGACAGGGAGGTACCCCAGCATTTT
TRBD2	TRBV6-6	NA	TRBJ2-4	CASSNSGMAKNIQYF	TGTGCCAGCAGTAATAGCGGGATGGCCAAAAACATTCAGTACTTC
TRBD2	TRBV18	NA	TRBJ2-5	CASSGTSAQETQYF	TGTGCCAGCTCCGGGACTAGCGCCCAAGAGACCCAGTACTTC
TRBD1	TRBV5-1	NA	TRBJ1-2	CASSWTGLEGYTF	TGCGCCAGCAGCTGGACAGGGCTTGAGGGCTACACCTTC
NA	TRBV5-1	NA	TRBJ2-7	CASSLSQGRTYEQYF	TGCGCCAGCAGCTTGTCGCAGGGGAGGACCTACGAGCAGTACTTC
TRBD1	TRBV19	NA	TRBJ1-4	CASSPGQGYEKLFF	TGTGCCAGTAGTCCGGGACAGGGGTATGAAAAACTGTTTTTT
NA	TRBV6-4	NA	TRBJ2-3	CASRRTSSTDTQYF	TGTGCCAGCAGGAGGACGTCTAGCACAGATACGCAGTATTTT
NA	TRBV5-1	NA	TRBJ2-5	CASSRQERETQYF	TGCGCCAGCAGCAGACAGGAAAGGGAGACCCAGTACTTC
TRBD1	TRBV9	NA	TRBJ2-7	CASSVDLGQGYYEQYF	TGTGCCAGCAGCGTAGACCTCGGACAGGGTTATTACGAGCAGTACTTC
NA	TRBV28	NA	TRBJ2-7	CASSSLLGADEQYF	TGTGCCAGCAGTTCCCTATTAGGGGCGGACGAGCAGTACTTC
TRBD1	TRBV28	NA	TRBJ1-5	CASSSWDRSSNQPQHF	TGTGCCAGCAGTTCCTGGGACAGATCTAGCAATCAGCCCCAGCATTTT
TRBD1	TRBV5-5	NA	TRBJ1-2	CASSLLGQASYGYTF	TGTGCCAGCAGCTTGTTGGGACAGGCGTCCTATGGCTACACCTTC
TRBD1	TRBV28	NA	TRBJ2-2	CASSWGQGVGELFF	TGTGCCAGCAGTTGGGGACAGGGAGTGGGGGAGCTGTTTTTT
NA	TRBV18	NA	TRBJ2-5	CASSPGGAISYIGETQYF	TGTGCCAGCTCACCCGGGGGAGCGATTTCATATATCGGGGAGACCCAGTACTTC
NA	TRBV7-2	NA	TRBJ2-3	CASSLTNPDQDTQYF	TGTGCCAGCAGCTTAACAAATCCCGACCAGGATACGCAGTATTTT
NA	TRBV11-3	NA	TRBJ2-1	CASSLGGGTYNEQFF	TGTGCCAGCAGCTTAGGGGGGGGCACCTACAATGAGCAGTTCTTC
TRBD1	TRBV29-1	once	TRBJ1-2	CSVGRPGNRGPSYGYTF	TGCAGCGTTGGGAGGCCGGGGAACAGGGGCCCTTCCTATGGCTACACCTTC
NA	TRBV19	NA	TRBJ1-1	CASSVRGRGTEAFF	TGTGCCAGTAGCGTACGGGGTCGAGGCACTGAAGCTTTCTTT
NA	TRBV7-9	few	TRBJ1-2	CASSFGETGGYTF	TGTGCCAGCTCCTTTGGGGAAACGGGTGGCTACACCTTC
TRBD1	TRBV7-3	once	TRBJ2-2	CASSFTGGPNTGELFF	TGTGCCAGCAGCTTCACAGGGGGCCCGAACACCGGGGAGCTGTTTTTT
NA	TRBV5-5	NA	TRBJ2-5	CASSFQGREQETQYF	TGTGCCAGCAGCTTCCAGGGGAGAGAACAAGAGACCCAGTACTTC
TRBD2	TRBV9	NA	TRBJ2-1	CASSGTSGRDEQFF	TGTGCCAGTTCCGGGACTAGCGGGAGAGATGAGCAGTTCTTC
NA	TRBV5-5	NA	TRBJ2-3	CASSLRDYTDTQYF	TGTGCCAGCAGCTTGCGGGATTACACAGATACGCAGTATTTT
NA	TRBV7-6	NA	TRBJ2-7	CASSLAQGIYEQYF	TGTGCCAGCAGCTTAGCGCAAGGGATCTACGAGCAGTACTTC
NA	TRBV28	NA	TRBJ2-3	CASSSPGHPTDTQYF	TGTGCCAGCAGTTCCCCGGGACACCCCACAGATACGCAGTATTTT
NA	TRBV5-1	NA	TRBJ2-7	CASSLQGGVDEQYF	TGCGCCAGCAGCCTCCAAGGGGGAGTGGACGAGCAGTACTTC
NA	TRBV28	NA	TRBJ1-5	CASKGRQFNQPQHF	TGTGCCAGCAAGGGGCGGCAGTTTAATCAGCCCCAGCATTTT
TRBD2	TRBV6-5	NA	TRBJ2-2	CASSPGLAGAGELFF	TGTGCCAGCAGCCCCGGGTTAGCGGGAGCCGGGGAGCTGTTTTTT
TRBD2	TRBV27	NA	TRBJ2-7	CASGLAGVYEQYF	TGTGCCAGCGGACTAGCGGGAGTGTACGAGCAGTACTTC
NA	TRBV5-8	NA	TRBJ1-5	CASSLYGGNQPQHF	TGTGCCAGCAGCTTGTACGGGGGCAATCAGCCCCAGCATTTT
TRBD2	TRBV6-5	NA	TRBJ2-1	CASSYSGRALGEQFF	TGTGCCAGCAGTTATAGCGGGAGGGCCCTAGGGGAGCAGTTCTTC
NA	TRBV7-6	NA	TRBJ2-7	CASSLWGSSYEQYF	TGTGCCAGCAGCTTATGGGGGAGCTCCTACGAGCAGTACTTC
TRBD1	TRBV11-2	NA	TRBJ2-5	CASSSTGGETQYF	TGTGCCAGCAGCTCCACAGGGGGAGAGACCCAGTACTTC
NA	TRBV20-1	NA	TRBJ1-2	CSAAYLDGYTF	TGCAGTGCCGCTTACTTGGATGGCTACACCTTC
NA	TRBV7-2	NA	TRBJ1-1	CASSRERNTEAFF	TGTGCCAGCAGCCGGGAGAGGAACACTGAAGCTTTCTTT
TRBD2	TRBV4-2	NA	TRBJ2-2	CASSQDWLAGGTGELFF	TGTGCCAGCAGTCAAGATTGGTTAGCGGGAGGGACCGGGGAGCTGTTTTTT
NA	TRBV5-1	NA	TRBJ1-5	CASSLGVSSNQPQHF	TGCGCCAGCAGTTTGGGAGTTTCTAGCAATCAGCCCCAGCATTTT
NA	TRBV6-4	NA	TRBJ1-2	CASSPDSSGYGYTF	TGTGCCAGCAGCCCGGACAGCAGCGGCTATGGCTACACCTTC
TRBD2	TRBV19	NA	TRBJ2-1	CASTLGTSRIDEQFF	TGTGCCAGTACCCTAGGGACTAGCAGGATCGATGAGCAGTTCTTC
TRBD1	TRBV7-8	NA	TRBJ2-7	CASSSKEGGAGGDMRYEQYF	TGTGCCAGCAGCTCGAAGGAAGGGGGCGCGGGTGGAGATATGCGCTACGAGCAGTACTTC
TRBD1	TRBV5-1	NA	TRBJ1-1	CASSSRGTGRRTEAFF	TGCGCCAGCAGCAGCCGAGGGACAGGGCGGAGGACTGAAGCTTTCTTT
TRBD2	TRBV7-9	NA	TRBJ2-6	CASSRAKGAGPTGANVLTF	TGTGCCAGCAGCCGCGCAAAGGGAGCGGGGCCTACGGGGGCCAACGTCCTGACTTTC
NA	TRBV28	NA	TRBJ2-2	CASSLRLNTGELFF	TGTGCCAGCAGTTTAAGGCTGAACACCGGGGAGCTGTTTTTT
NA	TRBV28	NA	TRBJ1-5	CASSLSRGQPQHF	TGTGCCAGCAGTTTATCTCGGGGCCAGCCCCAGCATTTT
NA	TRBV4-2	NA	TRBJ2-1	CASSQDHGGRAYNEQFF	TGTGCCAGCAGCCAAGACCATGGGGGACGAGCCTACAATGAGCAGTTCTTC
TRBD2	TRBV7-9	NA	TRBJ2-1	CASSARTSHNEQFF	TGTGCCAGCAGCGCAAGGACTAGCCACAATGAGCAGTTCTTC